These T cell receptor beta chains were read from a single sample in a study of CD8 T cells in Susac syndrome. TCRdb re-called the immunoSEQ multiplex PCR reads with MiXCR, one entry per CDR3 protein. This sample has approximately 210,000 distinct CDR3 sequences; approximately 95% occur once, and the top ten carry 0.075% to 0.095%. The specimen was CD4+ T cells from PBMCs. All receptors come from a human donor with multiple sclerosis. Both conserved end residues are part of each CDR3. Fields, in order: J gene, V gene, D gene, clone size, CDR3 protein, CDR3 DNA. The D gene is left open where the match is weak. Some rows mark clone size as missing; the rest say once, few, many or name a class of expanded clone.

TRBJ2-1,TRBV5-1,.,.,CASSLAGNPGDEQFF,TGCGCCAGCAGCTTGGCCGGGAACCCAGGGGATGAGCAGTTCTTC
TRBJ1-1,TRBV15,TRBD1,.,CATSRQGDTEAFF,TGTGCCACCAGCAGACAGGGGGACACTGAAGCTTTCTTT
TRBJ2-1,TRBV28,TRBD2,once,CASSLWAGGGPYNEQFF,TGTGCCAGCAGTTTATGGGCCGGGGGGGGACCCTACAATGAGCAGTTCTTC
TRBJ2-4,TRBV28,.,.,CATGDLAKNIQYF,TGTGCCACCGGGGACCTAGCCAAAAACATTCAGTACTTC
TRBJ2-6,TRBV2,.,.,CASPRGSSGANVLTF,TGTGCCAGCCCCAGGGGTAGCTCTGGGGCCAACGTCCTGACTTTC
TRBJ1-4,TRBV20-1,.,.,CSARRGPNEKLFF,TGCAGTGCTAGGAGGGGCCCTAATGAAAAACTGTTTTTT
TRBJ2-5,TRBV18,.,few,CASSRDVQETQYF,TGTGCCAGCTCACGGGACGTACAAGAGACCCAGTACTTC
TRBJ1-6,TRBV19,.,.,CASRVQHNSPLHF,TGTGCCAGTAGGGTACAGCATAATTCACCCCTCCACTTT
TRBJ1-2,TRBV6-5,.,.,CASGEQEYGYTF,TGTGCTAGCGGAGAACAGGAGTATGGCTACACCTTC
TRBJ2-3,TRBV14,.,.,CASSADTQYF,TGTGCCAGCAGCGCAGATACGCAGTATTTT
TRBJ1-2,TRBV20-1,.,.,CSARDGRSPNGYTF,TGCAGTGCTAGAGACGGTCGATCGCCAAATGGCTACACCTTC
TRBJ1-1,TRBV5-1,.,.,CASQSGPRTASEAFF,TGCGCCAGCCAGTCGGGCCCTAGGACAGCCTCTGAAGCTTTCTTT
TRBJ1-5,TRBV30,.,few,CAWSVPNQPQHF,TGTGCCTGGAGTGTTCCAAATCAGCCCCAGCATTTT
TRBJ2-3,TRBV29-1,TRBD2,.,CSVGLAGPTDTQYF,TGCAGCGTTGGACTAGCGGGGCCCACAGATACGCAGTATTTT
TRBJ1-1,TRBV18,.,once,CASSPYEALNTEAFF,TGTGCCAGCTCACCATACGAGGCACTAAACACTGAAGCTTTCTTT
TRBJ2-7,TRBV4-1,.,.,CASSQSLLYEQYF,TGCGCCAGCAGCCAAAGCCTACTCTACGAGCAGTACTTC
TRBJ1-5,TRBV16,.,.,CASSRNGGHQPQHF,TGTGCCAGCAGCCGAAACGGTGGCCATCAGCCCCAGCATTTT